The rows below give T cell receptor beta chains drawn from one sample of a study of shared clonotypes between healthy human individuals. Assay used: immunoSEQ multiplex PCR; TCRdb lists only in-frame clones, some missing. In the table there are roughly 2,000,000 clones, roughly 95% of which are singletons. Sample: naive CD8+ T cells from PBMCs. These receptors originate from a man aged 18 to 35 in good health. Some clones in this sample may be carry-over from other donors' samples. The CDR3 runs from the conserved cysteine through the conserved F or W.

v_gene: TRBV7-2; CDR3aa: CASSPRVYEQYF
v_gene: TRBV27; CDR3aa: CASSPYRGSTDTQYF
v_gene: TRBV2; CDR3aa: CASSPGFRSYEQYF
v_gene: TRBV7-8; CDR3aa: CASSPVRGSGRAVFF
v_gene: TRBV19; CDR3aa: CASSILSGGRGQFF
v_gene: TRBV7-9; CDR3aa: CASSLVGGNQPQHF
v_gene: TRBV7-9; CDR3aa: CASSLAGHNEQFF
v_gene: TRBV9; CDR3aa: CASSSEGRSYKNIQYF
v_gene: TRBV19; CDR3aa: CASSIGTYTEAFF
v_gene: TRBV29-1; CDR3aa: CSAIGTSGPRQETQYF
v_gene: TRBV25-1; CDR3aa: CASSEEGTIKAETQYF
v_gene: TRBV29-1; CDR3aa: CSARTSGIFPHSNQQFF
v_gene: TRBV7-3; CDR3aa: CASSRSGQGFYGYTF
v_gene: TRBV10-3; CDR3aa: CAISDGYMNTEAFF
v_gene: TRBV5-4; CDR3aa: CASSLWDTAPGGYTF
v_gene: TRBV4-1; CDR3aa: CASSQVRQDTEAFF
v_gene: TRBV29-1; CDR3aa: CSVMGGRDLRYEQYF
v_gene: TRBV4-1; CDR3aa: CASSRLGTGSYNEQFF